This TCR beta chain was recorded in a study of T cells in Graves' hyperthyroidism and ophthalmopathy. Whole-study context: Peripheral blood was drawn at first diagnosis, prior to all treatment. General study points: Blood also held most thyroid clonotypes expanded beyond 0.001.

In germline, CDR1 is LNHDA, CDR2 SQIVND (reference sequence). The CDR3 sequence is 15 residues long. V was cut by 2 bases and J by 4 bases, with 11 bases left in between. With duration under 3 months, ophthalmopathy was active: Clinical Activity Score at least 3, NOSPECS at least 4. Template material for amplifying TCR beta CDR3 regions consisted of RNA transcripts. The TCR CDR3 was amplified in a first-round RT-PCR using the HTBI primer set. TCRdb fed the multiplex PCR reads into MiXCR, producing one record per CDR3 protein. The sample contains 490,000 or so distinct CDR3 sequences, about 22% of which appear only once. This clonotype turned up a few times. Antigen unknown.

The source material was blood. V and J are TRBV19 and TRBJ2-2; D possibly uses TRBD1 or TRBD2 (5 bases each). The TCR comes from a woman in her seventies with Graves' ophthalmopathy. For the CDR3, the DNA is TGTGCCAGTAGTATACCGATCGGGGCCACCGGGGAGCTGTTTTTT. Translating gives CASSIPIGATGELFF. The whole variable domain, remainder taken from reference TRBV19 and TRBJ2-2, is DGGITQSPKYLFRKEGQNVTLSCEQNLNHDAMYWYRQDPGQGLRLIYYSQIVNDFQKGDIAEGYSVSREKKESFPLTVTSAQKNPTAFYLCASSIPIGATGELFFGEGSRLTVL.